What follows are 3 T cell receptor beta chains derived from one specimen sequenced in a study of T cell responses to AZD1222 COVID-19 vaccine. Repertoires were generated with immunoSEQ multiplex PCR, while TCRdb's copy carries only in-frame clones and drops some. The sample carries approximately 99,000 clones, 70% to 90% recorded once. The input for sequencing was peripheral blood, taken on day 0 of AZD1222 vaccination. Receptor source: an adult in good health.

This clone was recorded only once. V and J are TRBV7-8 and TRBJ1-1; D is undetermined. This CDR3 is 11 amino acids long. V gave up 3 bases and J gave up 1 base, with 0 bases separating them. In germline, CDR1 is SGHVS, CDR2 FQNEAQ. CDR3 in amino acids: CASSLNTEAFF. The CDR3 DNA sequence: TGTGCCAGCAGCTTGAACACTGAAGCTTTCTTT.

Remarks on this clone: A read error may produce the germline difference seen at one junction end. The gene calls are TRBV27 and TRBJ1-5; D remains unclear. CDR3 length equals 15 residues. Germline V gene sequence: CDR1 MNHEY, CDR2 SMNVEV (reference sequence). The CDR3 sequence is CASGLLSYSNQPQHF. The DNA for the CDR3 is TGTGCCAGCGGTTTGCTCTCCTATAGCAATCAGCCCCAGCATTTT.

The chain links TRBV19 to TRBJ2-2; D may be TRBD2 (7 bases). This CDR3 region has 15 residues. Trimming removed 4 bases from V and 7 bases from J, with 16 bases in between. The germline V gene has CDR1 LNHDA and CDR2 SQIVND (reference sequence). CDR3 sequence (DNA): TGTGCCAGTAGTAGTGGTGGGGGGGCCGTCGGGGAGCTGTTTTTT. Protein product: CASSSGGGAVGELFF.